The rows below give T cell receptor beta chains drawn from one sample of a study of blood T cells in healthy people across ages. TCRdb redid the calling of the 5' RACE reads with MiXCR, one entry per CDR3 protein. The data show about 900,000 distinct CDR3 sequences, about 59% seen once. Sequences were obtained from blood. The receptor set was obtained from a young man in good health. Both conserved end residues are part of each CDR3. The D gene is left open where the match is weak. Clone size, where shown, is once, few, many, or a class for clones that have expanded.

>few|TRBD1|TRBJ2-3|TRBV11-1
TGTGCCAGCAGCCCTTGGACAGGATCAGATACGCAGTATTTT
CASSPWTGSDTQYF
>.|TRBD2|TRBJ2-7|TRBV6-1
TGTGCCAGCAGTCACGAACTAGCGGGAGGGTACGAGCAGTACTTC
CASSHELAGGYEQYF
>few|TRBD2|TRBJ2-1|TRBV4-3
TGCGCCAGCAGCGTGGGACTAGCGGGGGTTGAGCAGTTCTTC
CASSVGLAGVEQFF
>.|.|TRBJ2-7|TRBV7-8
TGTGCCAGCAGCTTCAACGGAAAGTACGAGCAGTACTTC
CASSFNGKYEQYF
>.|.|TRBJ1-1|TRBV27
TGTGCCAGCAGTCCAATTGCGGTCAGAGAGAACACTGAAGCTTTCTTT
CASSPIAVRENTEAFF
>few|.|TRBJ1-6|TRBV16
TGTGCCAGCAGCCAATCATCTCCACAGACTAATTCACCCCTCCACTTT
CASSQSSPQTNSPLHF
>.|.|TRBJ2-4|TRBV5-1
TGCGCCAGCAGCTTGGGGGGGATAGCCAAAAACGTTCAGTACTTC
CASSLGGIAKNVQYF
>.|TRBD2|TRBJ2-1|TRBV29-1
TGCAGCGTAACACTCCGGCGGGGGGGCGACAATGAGCAGTTCTTC
CSVTLRRGGDNEQFF
>.|TRBD1|TRBJ2-7|TRBV28
TGTGCCAGCAGGGCACAGGGGGCGTACGAGCAGTACTTC
CASRAQGAYEQYF
>.|.|TRBJ2-7|TRBV28
TGTGCCAGCAGTTTTGGGGGGGGCCTCTCCTACGAGCAGTACTTC
CASSFGGGLSYEQYF
>.|.|TRBJ2-5|TRBV6-6
TGTGCCAGCAGTTACCCTTCTCAACCGGGGGAGACCCAGTACTTC
CASSYPSQPGETQYF
>.|TRBD2|TRBJ2-3|TRBV20-1
TGCAGTGCTAGAGATTCCGCGGGGGGGAGAACAGATACGCAGTATTTT
CSARDSAGGRTDTQYF
>.|TRBD2|TRBJ2-6|TRBV27
TGTGCCAGCCCGGGGGGAGGCGCCAACGTCCTGACTTTC
CASPGGGANVLTF
>.|.|TRBJ2-4|TRBV7-2
TGTGCCAGCAGCTTAGGAGGGGGGGCCTGGGAAAACATTCAGTACTTC
CASSLGGGAWENIQYF
>.|.|TRBJ2-1|TRBV14
TGTGCCAGCAGCCGTGGGGGGACGCAGTTCTTC
CASSRGGTQFF
>.|.|TRBJ2-6|TRBV7-2
TGTGCCAGCAACTTGGACTCTGGGGCCAACGTCCTGACTTTC
CASNLDSGANVLTF
>once|.|TRBJ1-2|TRBV3-1
TGTGCCAGCAGCCAAGGGAGCGGACGGATCTATGGCTACACCTTC
CASSQGSGRIYGYTF
>.|.|TRBJ1-1|TRBV7-2
TGTGCCAGCAGCCCGGGCCCAGACCTTTGGCCTTTCTTT
CASSPGPDLWPFF
>.|.|TRBJ2-7|TRBV20-1
TGCAGTGCTAAGTCCGTATCCTTCTACGAGCAGTACTTC
CSAKSVSFYEQYF
>.|.|TRBJ2-2|TRBV9
TGTGCCAGCAGCGATTCTGGCAGGTCCCACCCCGGGGAGCTGTTTTTT
CASSDSGRSHPGELFF
>.|.|TRBJ2-2|TRBV4-2
TGTGCCAGCAGCCAGGCACCGGGGGGCGCCACCGGGGAGCTGTTTTTT
CASSQAPGGATGELFF
>.|.|TRBJ1-1|TRBV5-1
TGCGCCAGCAGCTTTATACACGTTTCCACTGAAGCTTTCTTT
CASSFIHVSTEAFF
>many|TRBD2|TRBJ2-7|TRBV4-2
TGTGCCAGCAGCCATCGACTAGCGCACGAGCAGTACTTC
CASSHRLAHEQYF
>few|.|TRBJ2-5|TRBV9
TGTGCCAGCAGCCCCGGACTAAGCCTAGAGACCCAGTACTTC
CASSPGLSLETQYF
>.|TRBD1|TRBJ2-4|TRBV28
TGTGCCAGCAACACGATCGGACAGGGGTTTGCCAAAAACATTCAGTACTTC
CASNTIGQGFAKNIQYF
>.|.|TRBJ2-5|TRBV15
TGTGCCACCAGCAGAGAACCAGGGCAAGAGACCCAGTACTTC
CATSREPGQETQYF
>.|TRBD1|TRBJ2-7|TRBV25-1
TGTGCCAGCAGTGAATACCCGGGACAGGGAGGGGAGCAGTACTTC
CASSEYPGQGGEQYF
>.|TRBD2|TRBJ2-7|TRBV12-3/TRBV12-4
TGTGCCAGCAGTTTCAGCGGGGGAGTCACCGAGCAGTACTTC
CASSFSGGVTEQYF
>.|.|TRBJ1-4|TRBV7-2
TGTGCCAGCAGCATCCGACATGGCCCACCTGAAAAACTGTTTTTT
CASSIRHGPPEKLFF